This T cell receptor beta chain derives from a study of tumor and adjacent non-tumor tissue in lung cancer. Study-level information: Each sample yielded around 4.2 million productive TCRbeta reads on average.

The CDR3 has 17 amino acids. The V and J ends lost 5 bases and 7 bases respectively, with 23 bases between them. From germline, CDR1 is SGHNT and CDR2 YENEEA. Overall study results and limits: Tumor repertoires had a smaller top 100 clone share than normal lung. Significantly higher TCR diversity was found in tumor than normal lung.

RNA was extracted from bulk tissue without any cell sorting. Donors were chemotherapy-naive, newly diagnosed lung cancer surgical patients in China, August–late 2014. Details on this clonotype: Its antigen is still unknown.

The library came from three nested PCR rounds adapted from ARM-PCR protocols. TCRdb recomputed calls from the multiplex PCR reads with MiXCR, one row per CDR3 protein. The repertoire has around 140,000 distinct CDR3 sequences, about 71% of them found once; the top ten carry 18%. The sequenced sample was lung tumor tissue. The receptor's source is a man aged 55 to 70 with small cell lung cancer. V usage is TRBV11-3 and J usage is TRBJ2-2; possible D gene TRBD2, 6 bases. The CDR3 here is CASSLRRESGLGGELFF. The DNA of the CDR3 is TGTGCCAGCAGCCTTCGTCGGGAGTCTGGTTTGGGCGGGGAGCTGTTTTTT.